This T cell receptor beta chain came from a study of T cells in Graves' hyperthyroidism and ophthalmopathy. Amplification targeted TCR beta CDR3 regions from RNA transcripts. The study used the HTBI primer set for a first-round RT-PCR of the TCR CDR3. Using its own MiXCR run on the multiplex PCR reads, TCRdb lists one record per CDR3 protein. The sample includes roughly 350,000 distinct CDR3 sequences, roughly an eighth of them seen just once. Per germline, CDR1 SGDLS and CDR2 YYNGEE. CDR3 length: 17 amino acids. With V trimmed by 2 bases and J by 6 bases, 8 bases remained unmatched. Sample: blood. The rearrangement joins TRBV9 to TRBJ2-3, with TRBD2 identical over 14 bases. This TCR came from a woman aged 40 to 55 with Graves' ophthalmopathy. The CDR3 loop is CASSVSTSGRGRDTQYF. DNA of the CDR3: TGTGCCAGCAGCGTGTCGACTAGCGGGAGGGGGCGGGATACGCAGTATTTT.